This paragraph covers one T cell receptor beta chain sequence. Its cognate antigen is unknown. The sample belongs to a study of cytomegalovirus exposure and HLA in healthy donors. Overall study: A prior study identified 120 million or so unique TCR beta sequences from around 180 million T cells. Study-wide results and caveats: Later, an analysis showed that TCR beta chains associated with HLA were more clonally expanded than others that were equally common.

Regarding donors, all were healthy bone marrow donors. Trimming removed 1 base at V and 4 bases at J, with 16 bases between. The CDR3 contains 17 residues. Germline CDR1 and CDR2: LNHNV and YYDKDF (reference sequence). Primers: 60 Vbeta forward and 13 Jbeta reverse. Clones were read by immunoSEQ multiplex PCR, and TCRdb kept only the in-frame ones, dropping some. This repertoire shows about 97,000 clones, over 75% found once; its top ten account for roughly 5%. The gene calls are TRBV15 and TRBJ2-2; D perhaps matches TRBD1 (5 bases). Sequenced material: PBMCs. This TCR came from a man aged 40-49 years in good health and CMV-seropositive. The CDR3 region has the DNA TGTGCCACCAGCAGAGTAAACCAGGGTTCGGGCACCGGGGAGCTGTTTTTT. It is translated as CATSRVNQGSGTGELFF.